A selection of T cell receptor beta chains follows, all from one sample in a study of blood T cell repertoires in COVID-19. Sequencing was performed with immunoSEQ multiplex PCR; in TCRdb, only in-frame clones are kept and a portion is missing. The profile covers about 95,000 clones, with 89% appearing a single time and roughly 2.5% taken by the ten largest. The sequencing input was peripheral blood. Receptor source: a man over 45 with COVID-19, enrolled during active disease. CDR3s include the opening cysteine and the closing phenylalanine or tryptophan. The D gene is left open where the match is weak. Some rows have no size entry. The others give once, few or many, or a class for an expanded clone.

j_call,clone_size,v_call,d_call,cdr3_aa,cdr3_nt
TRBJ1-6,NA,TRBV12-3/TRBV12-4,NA,CASRFRDSSPLHF,TGTGCCAGCCGCTTTCGGGATAGTTCACCCCTCCACTTT
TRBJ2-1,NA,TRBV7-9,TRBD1,CASSQRDRYNEQFF,TGTGCCAGCAGCCAACGGGACAGATACAATGAGCAGTTCTTC
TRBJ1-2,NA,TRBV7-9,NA,CASSPTGFHYGYTF,TGTGCCAGCAGCCCCACAGGGTTCCACTATGGCTACACCTTC
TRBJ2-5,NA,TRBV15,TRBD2,CATSRGGGSGGHETQYF,TGTGCCACCAGCAGAGGAGGGGGTAGCGGGGGTCATGAGACCCAGTACTTC
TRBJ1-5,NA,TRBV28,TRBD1,CASIVNRDRSTQPQHF,TGTGCCAGCATCGTGAACCGGGACAGGAGTACGCAGCCCCAGCATTTT
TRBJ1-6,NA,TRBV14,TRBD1,CASSQLSRGQGAIYNSPLHF,TGTGCCAGCAGCCAACTCTCGCGCGGACAGGGGGCCATCTATAATTCACCCCTCCACTTT
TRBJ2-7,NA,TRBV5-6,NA,CASSFLGAYEQYF,TGTGCCAGCAGCTTTTTGGGAGCCTACGAGCAGTACTTC
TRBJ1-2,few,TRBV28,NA,CASSLDAAGSVHTF,TGTGCCAGCAGTTTGGATGCGGCAGGGTCTGTTCACACCTTC
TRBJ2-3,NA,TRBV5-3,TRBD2,CARSVTSGGGTDTQYF,TGTGCCAGAAGCGTAACTAGCGGGGGCGGCACAGATACGCAGTATTTT
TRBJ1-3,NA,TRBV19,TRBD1,CASRDRGLSGNTIYF,TGTGCCAGTCGGGACAGGGGGCTTTCTGGAAACACCATATATTTT